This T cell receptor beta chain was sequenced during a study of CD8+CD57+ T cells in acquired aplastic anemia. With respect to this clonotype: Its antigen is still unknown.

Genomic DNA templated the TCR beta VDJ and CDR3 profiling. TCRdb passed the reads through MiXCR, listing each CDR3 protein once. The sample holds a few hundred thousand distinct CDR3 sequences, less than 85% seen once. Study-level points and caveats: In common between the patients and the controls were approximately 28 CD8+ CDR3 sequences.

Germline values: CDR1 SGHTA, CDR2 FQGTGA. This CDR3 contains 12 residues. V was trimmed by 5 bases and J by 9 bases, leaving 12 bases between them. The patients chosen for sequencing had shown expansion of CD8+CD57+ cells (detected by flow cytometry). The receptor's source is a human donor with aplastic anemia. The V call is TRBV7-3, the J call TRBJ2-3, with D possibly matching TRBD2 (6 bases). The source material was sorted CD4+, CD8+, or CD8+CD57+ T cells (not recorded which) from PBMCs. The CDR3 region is CASSAGSETQYF. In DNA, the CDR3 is TGTGCCAGCAGCGCGGGGTCCGAGACGCAGTATTTT.